Each of the 28 T cell receptor beta chains below was sequenced from the same sample in a study of blood T cell repertoires in COVID-19. Clones were read by immunoSEQ multiplex PCR, and TCRdb kept only the in-frame ones, dropping some. Seen here are under 200,000 clones, nearly 90% observed once, and the top ten hold 20% to 25%. The sample consisted of peripheral blood. The source is a man between 60 and 70 years old with active or convalescent COVID-19.

CDR3 sequence reads: CASSLEGGTNYGYTF. In DNA, the CDR3 is TGTGCCAGCAGCTTGGAAGGGGGCACTAACTATGGCTACACCTTC. The chain recombines TRBV5-8 with TRBJ1-2; TRBD1 aligns across 7 bases. The CDR3 loop spans 15 amino acids. Losses at the gene ends were 0 bases for V and 0 bases for J; bases not matched to a gene: 2. Germline V CDR1 and CDR2: SGHTS, YDEGEE.

The chain employs TRBV5-1 and TRBJ1-1, with a tentative D call TRBD1 (5 bases). Germline CDR1 reads SGHRS; CDR2 reads YFSETQ. The V end lost 6 bases, the J end lost 5 bases, and 17 bases lay between the germline ends. CDR3 size: 14 residues. Written as DNA, the CDR3 is TGCGCCAGCAATGAGGGGCGGGCGGGGACTGAAGCTTTCTTT. Protein sequence: CASNEGRAGTEAFF.

V usage is TRBV5-5 and J usage is TRBJ2-1; 9 positions match TRBD2. CDR3 size: 17 residues. The V segment lost 0 bases and the J segment 8 bases; nucleotides outside the gene matches: 12. CDR1 SGHKS and CDR2 YYEKEE come from the germline V gene (reference sequence). For the CDR3, the DNA is TGTGCCAGCAGCTTGGCCGCGTTGCGGGGGGGCCGGGATGAGCAGTTCTTC. It yields the protein CASSLAALRGGRDEQFF.

The chain has TRBV5-6 and TRBJ1-4; TRBD1 might be the D (6 bases). Germline values: CDR1 SGHDT, CDR2 YYEEEE. This CDR3 is 15 amino acids long. The V end lost 4 bases, the J end lost 2 bases, and 12 bases lay between the germline ends. The CDR3 reads CASSKPGDTNEKLFF. CDR3 bases: TGTGCCAGCAGCAAACCAGGGGATACTAATGAAAAACTGTTTTTT. The whole variable domain, remainder taken from reference TRBV5-6 and TRBJ1-4, is DAGVTQSPTHLIKTRGQQVTLRCSPKSGHDTVSWYQQALGQGPQFIFQYYEEEERQRGNFPDRFSGHQFPNYSSELNVNALLLGDSALYLCASSKPGDTNEKLFFGSGTQLSVL.

The CDR3 DNA follows: TGTGCCAGCAACCACGCGGGCCCGAATCAGCCCCAGCATTTT. As protein: CASNHAGPNQPQHF. This chain joins TRBV6-5 and TRBJ1-5; the D is unclear. The germline CDR1 and CDR2 sequences are MNHEY and SVGAGI. Between the trimmed V and J ends, which lost 7 bases and 4 bases, there was a span of 14 bases. The CDR3 runs to 14 residues.

V is TRBV12-5 and J is TRBJ1-6, with no clear D. The CDR3 is 12 residues long. Trimming took 3 bases from V and 10 from J, leaving 7 bases between them. Germline-derived CDR1 and CDR2 are LGHNT and FRNRAP. CDR3 bases: TGTGCTAGTGGTTTCGTTTCGTCACCCCTCCACTTT. Its protein is CASGFVSSPLHF.

CDR3 in DNA: TGTGCCAGCAGCTTCCGGGACAGAGTGGCGGCAGCTAATGAAAAACTGTTTTTT. It translates to CASSFRDRVAAANEKLFF. This chain uses TRBV5-8 with TRBJ1-4; TRBD1 matches at 7 bases. V was pared by 2 bases and J by 3 bases, with 13 bases of the junction left unmatched. The CDR3 is 18 residues long. Germline V gives CDR1 SGHTS, CDR2 YDEGEE.

The chain carries TRBV7-9 and TRBJ1-3; possibly TRBD1 for D (6 bases). Germline CDR1 SEHNR, CDR2 FQNEAQ (reference sequence). The CDR3 totals 14 residues. The V end lost 0 bases, the J end lost 4 bases, and 7 bases lay between the germline ends. The CDR3 nucleotides are TGTGCCAGCAGCTTAGCGACAGGAGGAAACACCATATATTTT. Translation: CASSLATGGNTIYF.

Written as DNA, the CDR3 is TGTGCCAGCTCACCCAACCTCCCAGGACAGGGGCGATTGAACACTGAAGCTTTCTTT. Residues: CASSPNLPGQGRLNTEAFF. This chain joins TRBV18 and TRBJ1-1, with TRBD1 identical over 9 bases. Trimming cost V 3 bases and J 0 bases; bases outside gene matches: 14. CDR1 KGHSH and CDR2 LQKENI come from the germline V gene. The CDR3 covers 19 residues.

The V gene is TRBV5-6, the J gene TRBJ2-1; D is uncertain. The germline gives CDR1 SGHDT, CDR2 YYEEEE. The CDR3 is 15 amino acids. V lost 4 bases and J lost 7, with 18 bases in between. The CDR3 DNA reads TGTGCCAGCAGCCGCATTGGAACCCTCGGGAATGAGCAGTTCTTC. Translated: CASSRIGTLGNEQFF.

J is TRBJ1-4 and V is TRBV5-1, with D possibly matching TRBD1 (6 bases). Germline CDR1 is SGHRS and CDR2 is YFSETQ. Trimming took 3 bases from V and 2 from J, leaving 14 bases between them. The CDR3 has 16 amino acids. DNA for the CDR3: TGCGCCAGCAGCTCACAGGGATTAGGGACTAATGAAAAACTGTTTTTT. Amino acids: CASSSQGLGTNEKLFF.

The chain employs TRBV15 and TRBJ2-3; TRBD2 matches at 7 bases. J gave up 1 base and V 3 bases, and 16 bases lay outside the gene matches. From germline, CDR1 is LNHNV and CDR2 YYDKDF (reference sequence). The CDR3 is made up of 19 amino acids. The CDR3 coding sequence is TGTGCCACCAGCAGGGGCCCTCTACGGGACTACGAGGGCACAGATACGCAGTATTTT. Amino acids: CATSRGPLRDYEGTDTQYF.

The chain is built from TRBV4-2 and TRBJ2-7; 15 positions match TRBD2. This CDR3 has 17 amino acids. Germline CDR1 reads LGHNA; CDR2 reads YNFKEQ. Losses at the gene ends were 4 bases for V and 6 bases for J; bases not matched to a gene: 10. CDR3 in amino acids: CASSLKPPGLAGGEQYF. CDR3 nucleotide sequence: TGTGCCAGCAGCCTCAAACCTCCGGGACTAGCGGGGGGCGAGCAGTACTTC.

This rearrangement joins TRBV24-1 to TRBJ2-4; the D is unclear. This CDR3 comprises 14 residues. Trimming cost V 4 bases and J 3 bases, with 9 bases left between them. Germline-derived CDR1 and CDR2 are KGHDR and SFDVKD. The CDR3: CATSDRLDKNIQYF. For the CDR3, the DNA is TGTGCCACCAGTGACAGGCTCGACAAAAACATTCAGTACTTC.

A single count supports this clone. The chain couples TRBV10-3 to TRBJ1-3, with D perhaps matching TRBD1 (6 bases). V shed 8 bases and J shed 4 bases, with 9 bases lying between them. This CDR3 comprises 12 residues. Germline CDR1 ENHRY, CDR2 SYGVKD. In DNA form, the CDR3 reads TGTGCCATCGGGGGCGGGGGAAACACCATATATTTT. It codes for CAIGGGGNTIYF.

Turning to this clone: The sample holds other DNA sequences that translate to the same CDR3. The chain is built from TRBV15 and TRBJ2-6, with D hard to call. The CDR3 spans 16 residues. Trimming removed 0 bases at V and 0 bases at J, with 6 bases between. CDR1 is LNHNV, CDR2 YYDKDF, per germline (reference sequence). CDR3 residues: CATSRDRGSGANVLTF. The CDR3 DNA sequence: TGTGCCACCAGCAGAGATCGAGGCTCTGGGGCCAACGTCCTGACTTTC.

A remark on this clone: Mismatch with germline at one junction end may stem from a read error. The rearrangement joins TRBV13 to TRBJ1-6; 8 bases map to TRBD1. This CDR3 has 16 residues. Germline-derived CDR1 and CDR2 are PRHDT and FYEKMQ (reference sequence). CDR3 nucleotides: TGTGCCAGCAGCCTAGGACAGGGCATGGGTAATTCACCCCTCCACTTT. Translating gives CASSLGQGMGNSPLHF.

This clone has a handful of counts. The chain carries TRBV19 and TRBJ2-5; a weak D match, TRBD2 (7 bases). V lost 6 bases, J lost 6 bases, and 17 bases lay in between. Germline values: CDR1 LNHDA, CDR2 SQIVND (reference sequence). The CDR3 has 14 amino acids. The CDR3 bases are TGTGCCAGTAGATCCGGGGGGCCGGAGAAGACCCAGTACTTC. Protein sequence: CASRSGGPEKTQYF.

The chain employs TRBV13 and TRBJ2-2; the D is unclear. The germline V and J ends were trimmed by 2 bases and 5 bases, with 3 bases remaining between them. Germline V CDR1 and CDR2: PRHDT, FYEKMQ (reference sequence). The CDR3 is made up of 12 amino acids. Here the CDR3 reads CASSLSTGELFF. CDR3 coding DNA: TGTGCCAGCAGCTTATCTACCGGGGAGCTGTTTTTT.

This clone was recorded only once. The CDR3 DNA is TGTGCCAGCAGTCAGGCTAACTATGGCTACACCTTC. Amino acid sequence: CASSQANYGYTF. This chain connects TRBV19 to TRBJ1-2; D ambiguous. The CDR3 contains 12 residues. V shed 9 bases and J shed 0 bases, with 8 bases lying between them. Germline V gene lookup returns CDR1 LNHDA and CDR2 SQIVND (reference sequence).

The rearrangement links TRBV3-1 (or the pseudogene TRBV3-2) to TRBJ2-5, with 11 bases identical to TRBD1. Germline CDR1 LGHDT, CDR2 YNNKEL (reference sequence). J gave up 1 base and V 1 base, and 5 bases lay outside the gene matches. The CDR3 is 17 amino acids. CDR3 sequence reads: CASSQGLDRGRQETQYF. The CDR3 DNA follows: TGTGCCAGCAGCCAAGGTCTGGACAGGGGGCGCCAAGAGACCCAGTACTTC.

The chain couples TRBV6-5 to TRBJ2-2; TRBD2 might be the D (6 bases). This CDR3 is 15 amino acids long. V lost 6 bases and J lost 8, with 19 bases in between. CDR1 and CDR2 from the germline V gene are MNHEY and SVGAGI. The CDR3 nucleotides are TGTGCCAGCAGAGCCGGGGACTCCGAATTGGGGGAGCTGTTTTTT. Translated: CASRAGDSELGELFF.

This sequence joins TRBV27 and TRBJ2-1; 7 nucleotides align to TRBD1. The germline CDR1 and CDR2 sequences are MNHEY and SMNVEV (reference sequence). There are 15 residues in the CDR3. The ends lost 5 bases at V and 3 bases at J; junction bases unmatched: 7. In nucleotides, the CDR3 is TGTGCCAGCAGTCTAGGGGACAGTCTCTACAATGAGCAGTTCTTC. It specifies CASSLGDSLYNEQFF.

This chain connects TRBV6-5 to TRBJ2-1; TRBD1 matches 10 bases. The CDR3 contains 15 residues. Germline CDR1 MNHEY, CDR2 SVGAGI. With V trimmed by 0 bases and J by 6 bases, 2 bases remained unmatched. As DNA, the CDR3 is TGTGCCAGCAGTTACTCCGGGACAGGGGTCAATGAGCAGTTCTTC. Protein: CASSYSGTGVNEQFF.

This chain uses TRBV6-1 with TRBJ1-2; no clear D. Trimming pared 2 bases from V and 0 bases from J, leaving 10 bases between. The CDR3 covers 15 residues. The germline V gene encodes CDR1 MNHNS and CDR2 SASEGT. The CDR3 nucleotides are TGTGCCAGCAGTGAATATCAGGATCCTAACTATGGCTACACCTTC. This encodes CASSEYQDPNYGYTF.

The V gene is TRBV24-1, the J gene TRBJ1-2, with 9 bases fitting TRBD1. Germline lookup yields CDR1 KGHDR and CDR2 SFDVKD. There are 13 residues in the CDR3. V shed 5 bases, J shed 5 bases, and the junction held 2 bases outside the gene matches. CDR3 nucleotides: TGTGCCACCAGTGCGGGGACAGGGTATGGCTACACCTTC. Translated: CATSAGTGYGYTF.

This sequence joins TRBV4-1 and TRBJ1-4; 9 nucleotides align to TRBD1. Trimming removed 3 bases from V and 8 bases from J; junction bases left unmatched: 7. From germline, CDR1 is MGHRA and CDR2 YSYEKL. The CDR3 totals 15 residues. For the CDR3, the DNA is TGCGCCAGCAGCCAGGCACCGGGACAGGGAGAAAAACTGTTTTTT. Its translation is CASSQAPGQGEKLFF.

CDR3 in DNA: TGTGCCAGCAGGACCGGGACAACGAACACTGAAGCTTTCTTT. This gives the protein CASRTGTTNTEAFF. This rearrangement joins TRBV7-2 to TRBJ1-1, with a tentative D call TRBD1 (6 bases). The germline V gene has CDR1 SGHTA and CDR2 FQGNSA. CDR3 length: 14 residues. V lost 6 bases, J lost 1 base, and 12 bases lay in between.